This entry concerns a single TCR beta chain. Data came from immunoSEQ multiplex PCR; TCRdb stores just in-frame clones and leaves some out. This table holds about 140,000 clones, roughly nine tenths found once. The CDR3 spans 17 residues. Germline trimming cut 3 bases from V and 2 bases from J; bases unmatched to any gene: 4. Looked up from germline, CDR1 is MGHRA and CDR2 is YSYEKL. These data originate in a study of control samples from healthy donors and cancer patients. Sequencing was performed on blood. The rearrangement uses TRBV4-1 and TRBJ2-2, with 12 bases aligning to TRBD2. This TCR was sampled from a man aged 18 to 29 in good health. This CDR3 is CASSHGLAGLNTGELFF. DNA of the CDR3: TGCGCCAGCAGCCACGGACTAGCGGGGCTAAACACCGGGGAGCTGTTTTTT.